This TCR beta chain was obtained from a study of cytomegalovirus exposure and HLA in healthy donors. Across the study: Among around 180 million T cells, an earlier analysis found 95 million to 140 million unique TCR beta sequences. Study conclusions and caveats: In the analysis, some V segments, TRBV6-2 and TRBV6-3 included, were excluded as indistinguishable. Most TCR sequences were seen very rarely across donors, but some public TCRs occurred in many.

As to this clone: Its antigen is undetermined.

Germline CDR1 reads LNHDA; CDR2 reads SQIVND (reference sequence). This CDR3 has 17 residues. Trimming left V 5 bases short and J 0 bases short, with 20 bases between. PCR was performed using 60 Vbeta and 13 Jbeta primers. Produced via immunoSEQ multiplex PCR; TCRdb's table is partial and in-frame only. The sample records 120,000 to 150,000 clones, 60% to 80% being singletons. The receptor comes from a female donor in good health and CMV-seronegative. The sequenced sample was PBMCs. The rearrangement joins TRBV19 to TRBJ2-7; a possible D gene is TRBD2 (6 bases). The CDR3 loop reads CASSSPPRDRSSYEQYF. The CDR3, as DNA: TGTGCCAGTAGTTCCCCGCCGCGGGACCGGAGCTCCTACGAGCAGTACTTC.